This T cell receptor beta chain was captured by sequencing in a study of blood T cells in healthy people across ages. Study-level results: TCR beta diversity, measured per million T cells, fell in a roughly linear way with age.

The CDR3 sequence is 13 residues long. Trimming left V 3 bases short and J 4 bases short, with 8 bases between. The germline V gene encodes CDR1 MDHEN and CDR2 SYDVKM. As to this clonotype: What it binds is unknown.

Next came a second PCR, run for about 7 to 12 cycles, which used a sample-barcoded 5' primer along with a J-beta primer mix. TCRdb re-called the 5' RACE reads through MiXCR, storing one row per CDR3 protein. This sample yields approximately 900,000 distinct CDR3 sequences, of which 29% are seen a single time; roughly 10% belongs to the top ten. The data also belong to a second study, concerning T cells of mothers and their children.

The TCR originated in a woman in her thirties or forties in good health. The source material was blood. The chain is built from TRBV28 and TRBJ2-3, with D perhaps matching TRBD1 or TRBD2 (5 bases each). CDR3 residues: CASSFRDPDTQYF. In DNA, the CDR3 is TGTGCCAGCAGTTTCAGGGACCCAGATACGCAGTATTTT. The variable domain in full, with the rest retrieved from reference TRBV28 and TRBJ2-3, is DVKVTQSSRYLVKRTGEKVFLECVQDMDHENMFWYRQDPGLGLRLIYFSYDVKMKEKGDIPEGYSVSREKKERFSLILESASTNQTSMYLCASSFRDPDTQYFGPGTRLTVL.